Below are 5 T cell receptor beta chains sequenced from a single sample in a study of cytotoxic CD8 clonotypes in ibrutinib-treated CLL. Using immunoSEQ multiplex PCR, the repertoire was profiled, and TCRdb retains in-frame clones only, with some absent. The sample consists of 110,000 to 150,000 clones, 79% of them appearing once. The sequenced sample was PBMCs, obtained after 12 months of ibrutinib treatment. The receptors were gathered from a human donor with chronic lymphocytic leukemia.

The table lists this clone with a count of one. This rearrangement joins TRBV5-4 to TRBJ2-2; 10 positions match TRBD2. Germline V gives CDR1 SGHNT, CDR2 YYREEE (reference sequence). Germline trimming cut 4 bases from V and 8 bases from J; bases unmatched to any gene: 8. The CDR3 is made up of 15 amino acids. The CDR3 region is CASSPGTSERGELFF. The CDR3 DNA is TGTGCCAGCAGCCCCGGGACTAGCGAAAGGGGGGAGCTGTTTTTT. The full variable domain, rest sourced from reference TRBV5-4 and TRBJ2-2, is ETGVTQSPTHLIKTRGQQVTLRCSSQSGHNTVSWYQQALGQGPQFIFQYYREEENGRGNFPPRFSGLQFPNYSSELNVNALELDDSALYLCASSPGTSERGELFFGEGSRLTVL.

This clone has a single count. The chain combines TRBV7-6 with TRBJ1-5, with 7 bases identical to TRBD1. This CDR3 contains 15 residues. Looked up from germline, CDR1 is SGHVS and CDR2 is FNYEAQ. The ends lost 2 bases at V and 6 bases at J; junction bases unmatched: 7. CDR3 in amino acids: CASSLWDSPSQPQHF. CDR3 DNA: TGTGCCAGCAGCTTATGGGACAGTCCGAGTCAGCCCCAGCATTTT.

This clone appeared a single time. The chain carries TRBV19 and TRBJ1-1, with no clear D. The CDR3 totals 15 residues. V was trimmed by 1 base and J by 0 bases, leaving 9 bases between them. Germline V CDR1 and CDR2: LNHDA, SQIVND (reference sequence). The CDR3 DNA reads TGTGCCAGTAGTATAGTTCCGAGCCTGAACACTGAAGCTTTCTTT. Residues: CASSIVPSLNTEAFF. Full variable domain (remainder filled in from reference TRBV19 and TRBJ1-1): DGGITQSPKYLFRKEGQNVTLSCEQNLNHDAMYWYRQDPGQGLRLIYYSQIVNDFQKGDIAEGYSVSREKKESFPLTVTSAQKNPTAFYLCASSIVPSLNTEAFFGQGTRLTVV.

The chain recombines TRBV5-6 with TRBJ1-4; D not certain. V shed 4 bases and J shed 6 bases, with 19 bases lying between them. CDR3 size: 16 residues. CDR1 SGHDT and CDR2 YYEEEE come from the germline V gene. The chain's CDR3 is CASSPTGSARDEKLFF. The CDR3 DNA sequence: TGTGCCAGCAGCCCAACCGGGTCCGCACGGGATGAAAAACTGTTTTTT.

V usage is TRBV29-1 and J usage is TRBJ2-1, with TRBD1 matching over 11 bases. The CDR3 length is 18 residues. The junction had 16 bases not matched to a gene; V was cut back by 3 bases and J by 6 bases. Germline CDR1 SQVTM, CDR2 ANQGSEA. This CDR3 reads CSVEPRGTGGTWINEQFF. CDR3 coding DNA: TGCAGCGTTGAGCCTCGGGGGACAGGGGGTACCTGGATCAATGAGCAGTTCTTC.